Listed here are 3 T cell receptor beta chains from one sample, sequenced in a study of T-cell reconstitution after alpha-beta-depleted transplantation in children. Study findings and constraints: It was newly produced T cells that mostly accounted for T-cell counts and diversity one year after transplant.

Antigens for these TCRs are unknown. Unique molecular identifiers were built into the TCRbeta library. Using its own MiXCR run on the PCR reads, TCRdb lists one record per CDR3 protein. The data show about 300,000 distinct CDR3 sequences, roughly 7.8% seen once. Source: peripheral blood, taken 360 days after TCRalphabeta/CD19-depleted stem cell transplant. The receptors come from a female patient aged 2-9 years who had a stem cell transplant for Fanconi anemia, so the T cells may come from the graft donor.

The V and J genes are TRBV20-1 and TRBJ1-2; D not resolved. Germline V gene lookup returns CDR1 DFQATT and CDR2 SNEGSKA (reference sequence). The CDR3 covers 15 residues. V was trimmed by 6 bases and J by 3 bases, leaving 20 bases between them. CDR3 in DNA: TGCAGTGCCCCAGCGCCGCAGCCGTCCTACTATGGCTACACCTTC. It yields the protein CSAPAPQPSYYGYTF.

The chain is built from TRBV3-1 and TRBJ2-4; TRBD1 or TRBD2 may be the D gene (5 bases each). The CDR3 runs 17 residues. Trimming left V 5 bases short and J 0 bases short, with 17 bases between. Germline V lookup: CDR1 LGHDT, CDR2 YNNKEL (reference sequence). CDR3 DNA: TGTGCCAGCAGCTCCTCCGGGACGAGGCTAGCCAAAAACATTCAGTACTTC. This codes for CASSSSGTRLAKNIQYF.

This clonotype was observed once. A much larger clone lies one base from this, so it may be a read error. The gene calls are TRBV7-9 and TRBJ1-5; D ambiguous. The CDR3 loop spans 13 amino acids. The germline V gene has CDR1 SEHNR and CDR2 FQNEAQ (reference sequence). Here the CDR3 DNA reads TGTGCCAGCAGCTTAAACCTTAATCAGCCCCACCATTTT. Its protein is CASSLNLNQPHHF.